These 32 T cell receptor beta chains were sequenced from one sample in a study of metastatic and nonmetastatic thyroid tumors. Through MiXCR, TCRdb re-clonotyped the PCR reads. The data hold about 6,200 clones, with about 30% observed a single time. Each patient came to thyroid surgery without any prior treatment (of any kind). The sequenced sample was adjacent normal tissue. The receptors originated from a female donor with papillary thyroid cancer or a benign thyroid nodule (not recorded which). Some clones in this sample may be carry-over from other donors' samples.

The chain couples TRBV20-1 to TRBJ2-5; TRBD2 aligns across 11 bases. Germline V lookup: CDR1 DFQATT, CDR2 SNEGSKA (reference sequence). The length of the CDR3 is 16 residues. J was trimmed by 0 bases and V by 6 bases; bases with no gene match: 9. This CDR3 is CSATPSGGRYQETQYF. The CDR3 DNA sequence: TGCAGTGCGACCCCTAGCGGGGGGAGGTACCAAGAGACCCAGTACTTC.

V is TRBV30 and J is TRBJ2-5; TRBD2 agrees at 8 bases. The J segment lost 4 bases and the V segment lost 1 base, leaving 2 bases of the junction unmatched. Germline CDR1 reads GTSNPN; CDR2 reads SVGIG (reference sequence). The CDR3 consists of 13 residues. CDR3 sequence (DNA): TGTGCCTGGAGTGGGCTAGCGGGAGAGACCCAGTACTTC. Amino acid sequence: CAWSGLAGETQYF.

The CDR3 DNA is TGTGCCACCAGTGATTTGAACAGGGGTGATGAGCAGTTCTTC. It translates to CATSDLNRGDEQFF. The J gene is TRBJ2-1, the V gene TRBV24-1, with TRBD1 matching over 7 bases. The germline V gene has CDR1 KGHDR and CDR2 SFDVKD. The CDR3 is 14 amino acids. With 0 bases clipped from V and 8 bases from J, the junction kept 3 bases outside the gene matches.

The sample holds a few counts of this clone. V gene TRBV28 combines with J gene TRBJ2-7; unclear D gene. Trimming left V 3 bases short and J 7 bases short, with 19 bases between. The CDR3 totals 15 residues. From germline, CDR1 is MDHEN and CDR2 SYDVKM. The CDR3 DNA follows: TGTGCCAGCAGTTTCACCTCGCTGAGTCAAGGGGAGCAGTACTTC. It yields the protein CASSFTSLSQGEQYF.

The V gene is TRBV19, the J gene TRBJ1-5, with TRBD1 matching 9 bases. In germline, CDR1 is LNHDA, CDR2 SQIVND (reference sequence). Unmatched junction bases numbered 8, after V lost 5 bases and J lost 6 bases. The CDR3 is 15 amino acids. The CDR3 is CASSVDRGSSQPQHF. CDR3 nucleotides: TGTGCCAGTAGTGTCGACAGGGGGAGTAGTCAGCCCCAGCATTTT.

This clone was counted only a few times. The V and J genes are TRBV6-2 or TRBV6-3 and TRBJ2-2; no clear D gene. Germline V gives CDR1 MNHEY, CDR2 SVGEGT. The CDR3 runs to 12 residues. Between the trimmed V and J ends, which lost 6 bases and 6 bases, there was a span of 8 bases. The DNA for the CDR3 is TGTGCCAGCAGATTCGGGTCCGGGGAGCTGTTTTTT. Translating gives CASRFGSGELFF.

A remark on this clone: Just one base apart from a much larger clone, this may be a read error. The rearrangement joins TRBV11-1 to TRBJ2-7, with TRBD1 identical over 9 bases. The trim removed 3 bases at V and 9 bases at J, leaving 9 bases unmatched. The CDR3 covers 14 residues. The germline V gene has CDR1 SGHAT and CDR2 FQDESV (reference sequence). The CDR3 is CASSFGTGLQGQYF. In DNA, the CDR3 is TGTGCCAGCAGCTTCGGGACAGGGTTACAAGGGCAGTACTTC.

This chain links TRBV2 with TRBJ2-7, with D tentatively TRBD2 (5 bases). The V gene's germline CDR1 is SNHLY and CDR2 FYNNEI. This CDR3 is built from 12 residues. V was clipped by 9 bases and J by 3 bases, with 12 bases between them. Written as DNA, the CDR3 is TGTGCCAGTTCGTCGGGGTACTACGAGCAGTACTTC. Protein sequence: CASSSGYYEQYF.

The sample holds many counts of this clone. The rearrangement uses TRBV6-1 and TRBJ1-6, with 9 nucleotides matching TRBD1. The CDR3 is 15 amino acids. Per germline, CDR1 MNHNS and CDR2 SASEGT. The V and J ends lost 5 bases and 7 bases, in that order; junction bases with no gene match: 6. This CDR3 reads CASSMGTGRNSPLHF. DNA for the CDR3: TGTGCCAGCAGTATGGGGACAGGGAGGAATTCACCCCTCCACTTT.

The CDR3 region has the DNA TGTGCCAGCAGTCGGGGACAGGGCCTCACCGGGGAGCTGTTTTTT. Translated: CASSRGQGLTGELFF. The chain combines TRBV13 with TRBJ2-2; 9 bases agree with TRBD1. This CDR3 is built from 15 residues. Per germline, CDR1 PRHDT and CDR2 FYEKMQ (reference sequence). The V and J ends lost 6 bases and 4 bases, in that order; junction bases with no gene match: 6. Together with reference TRBV13 and TRBJ2-2, the CDR3 gives the full variable domain: AAGVIQSPRHLIKEKRETATLKCYPIPRHDTVYWYQQGPGQDPQFLISFYEKMQSDKGSIPDRFSAQQFSDYHSELNMSSLELGDSALYFCASSRGQGLTGELFFGEGSRLTVL.

This clone was observed a few times. The chain couples TRBV12-3 or TRBV12-4 to TRBJ2-7; possible D gene TRBD2, 6 bases. This CDR3 is 14 amino acids long. V was pared by 3 bases and J by 0 bases, with 9 bases between. The CDR3 DNA is TGTGCCAGCAGTTTTTTCGGGGGCTCCTACGAGCAGTACTTC. Amino acids: CASSFFGGSYEQYF.

V and J are TRBV28 and TRBJ1-4; TRBD1 matches at 7 bases. V trimming: 6 bases; J trimming: 6 bases; junction bases outside the gene matches: 10. Germline values: CDR1 MDHEN, CDR2 SYDVKM. The CDR3 is made up of 15 amino acids. CDR3 sequence reads: CASRPTGRGDEKLFF. Here the CDR3 DNA reads TGTGCCAGCAGGCCGACAGGGAGGGGTGATGAAAAACTGTTTTTT.

The CDR3, as DNA: TGCAGTGCCGAAGGGGCTAGCAGAAACCAAGAGACCCAGTACTTC. This sequence encodes CSAEGASRNQETQYF. The chain is built from TRBV20-1 and TRBJ2-5; D may match TRBD1 or TRBD2 (5 bases each). Germline CDR1 is DFQATT and CDR2 is SNEGSKA (reference sequence). This CDR3 has 15 residues. V was cut by 6 bases and J by 0 bases, with 17 bases left in between.

The chain carries TRBV6-1 and TRBJ1-5; TRBD1 aligns across 7 bases. The CDR3 is 14 amino acids. Looked up from germline, CDR1 is MNHNS and CDR2 is SASEGT. V shed 6 bases, J shed 7 bases, and the junction held 9 bases outside the gene matches. The CDR3 spells CASRPGQVRQPQHF. In DNA form, the CDR3 reads TGTGCCAGCAGACCAGGACAGGTTAGACAGCCCCAGCATTTT.

In this sample, this clone turned up a few times. J is TRBJ2-1 and V is TRBV11-2, with 7 positions matching TRBD1. CDR1 is SGHAT, CDR2 FQNNGV, per germline. V shed 0 bases and J 4 bases; nucleotides not matched to a gene: 6. The CDR3 is 16 residues long. This chain's CDR3 is CASSLDGQVTYNEQFF. CDR3 bases: TGTGCCAGCAGCTTAGATGGACAGGTCACTTACAATGAGCAGTTCTTC.

Only a few counts were recorded for this clone. CDR3 coding DNA: TGTGCCAGCATTGAGTCCTCCTACGAGCAGTACTTC. Its protein is CASIESSYEQYF. The chain employs TRBV6-1 and TRBJ2-7; D gene uncertain. Germline V CDR1 and CDR2: MNHNS, SASEGT. The length of the CDR3 is 12 residues. Trimming shortened V by 7 bases and J by 0 bases, and 7 bases separated the two germline ends.

The rearrangement joins TRBV6-6 to TRBJ1-2, with 9 bases lining up with TRBD1. V dropped 2 bases and J dropped 7; count of bases not matched to a gene: 5. Germline V gives CDR1 MNHNY, CDR2 SVGAGI (reference sequence). This CDR3 spans 14 amino acids. The CDR3 DNA follows: TGTGCCAGCAGTTACCTAGGACAGGGGCTTGGCTACACCTTC. Its protein is CASSYLGQGLGYTF.

Details on this clone: At one of its ends the junction is not consistent with the germline gene, which may arise from a read error. The V and J genes are TRBV5-1 and TRBJ2-3; 7 nucleotides agree with TRBD1. The CDR3 has 17 amino acids. Germline CDR1 SGHRS, CDR2 YFSETQ. The CDR3 loop is CASSLDLVGGAADTQYF. The CDR3 DNA follows: TGCGCCAGCAGCTTGGACCTTGTAGGGGGCGCGGCAGATACTCAGTATTTT.

The CDR3 coding sequence is TGTGCCACCCGGGCAAGCGGGAGCGGCTACGAGCAGTACGTC. It codes for CATRASGSGYEQYV. This chain uses TRBV27 with TRBJ2-7, with TRBD2 matching 8 bases. The V and J ends lost 10 bases and 3 bases, in that order; junction bases with no gene match: 11. The germline V gene encodes CDR1 MNHEY and CDR2 SMNVEV (reference sequence). This CDR3 region has 14 residues.

The CDR3 reads CASSISGPSYNEQFF. The CDR3 nucleotides are TGTGCCAGTAGTATTAGCGGGCCCTCCTACAATGAGCAGTTCTTC. The chain combines TRBV19 with TRBJ2-1, with 7 bases matching TRBD2. Trimming took 3 bases from V and 0 from J; bases not matched to a gene: 2. Germline V lookup: CDR1 LNHDA, CDR2 SQIVND (reference sequence). CDR3 size: 15 residues.

This chain joins TRBV27 and TRBJ2-3; D is perhaps TRBD2 (6 bases). Looked up from germline, CDR1 is MNHEY and CDR2 is SMNVEV (reference sequence). The CDR3 length is 13 residues. V lost 5 bases and J lost 9, with 15 bases in between. The CDR3 reads CASSPPGLHTQYF. CDR3 nucleotide sequence: TGTGCCAGCAGTCCCCCGGGACTCCACACGCAGTATTTT.

The rearrangement joins TRBV20-1 to TRBJ2-4, with unresolved D. Deletions cut 6 bases from V and 5 bases from J, with 8 bases between. CDR1 is DFQATT and CDR2 is SNEGSKA in the germline V gene (reference sequence). This CDR3 has 11 amino acids. The CDR3 DNA reads as TGCAGTGCAGGGTTCCAAAACATTCAGTACTTC. It codes for CSAGFQNIQYF.

The V and J genes are TRBV7-3 and TRBJ2-2, with D tentatively TRBD2 (6 bases). This CDR3 spans 15 amino acids. The germline V gene has CDR1 SGHTA and CDR2 FQGTGA. Trimming shortened V by 2 bases and J by 4 bases, and 11 bases separated the two germline ends. DNA of the CDR3: TGTGCCAGCAGCTTAGTTAGCGGTATCACCGGGGAGCTGTTTTTT. Translation: CASSLVSGITGELFF.

The chain employs TRBV30 and TRBJ2-7; TRBD1 matches at 7 bases. Germline V gene data show CDR1 as GTSNPN and CDR2 as SVGIG (reference sequence). The CDR3 has 14 amino acids. Trimming removed 3 bases from V and 2 bases from J; junction bases left unmatched: 7. This CDR3 is CAWSNLQGPYEQYF. The CDR3 coding sequence is TGTGCCTGGAGCAACCTACAGGGGCCCTACGAGCAGTACTTC.

A remark on this clone: It may be a read error: a sequence one base away is much more abundant. The V gene is TRBV27, the J gene TRBJ2-2; TRBD2 matches at 7 bases. The CDR3 runs 16 residues. Looked up from germline, CDR1 is MNHEY and CDR2 is SMNVEV (reference sequence). CDR3 coding DNA: TGTGTCAGCAGTCCGCTAGCGGAGAGGAACACCGGGGAGCTGTTTTTT. This encodes CVSSPLAERNTGELFF.

This clone was counted between two and nine times. V and J are TRBV28 and TRBJ1-6; 7 bases agree with TRBD1. The CDR3 is 15 amino acids. The V gene end was trimmed by 2 bases and the J gene end by 3 bases; junction bases not matched to a gene: 1. Germline V gene data show CDR1 as MDHEN and CDR2 as SYDVKM. Here the CDR3 reads CASSLAGGYNSPLHF. The CDR3 nucleotides are TGTGCCAGCAGTTTAGCAGGGGGCTATAATTCACCCCTCCACTTT.

The V call is TRBV12-3 or TRBV12-4, the J call TRBJ1-1, with D perhaps matching TRBD1 (5 bases). Between the trimmed V and J ends, which lost 2 bases and 8 bases, there was a span of 9 bases. The CDR3 sequence is 12 residues long. The CDR3 sequence is CASSLYGAEAFF. DNA for the CDR3: TGTGCCAGCAGTTTATATGGGGCGGAAGCTTTCTTT.

This rearrangement joins TRBV28 to TRBJ2-7; 11 bases line up with TRBD2. The V and J ends lost 11 bases and 8 bases, in that order; junction bases with no gene match: 17. CDR3 length: 15 amino acids. Germline CDR1 is MDHEN and CDR2 is SYDVKM. CDR3 region: CASITLTSGKAKQYF. The DNA for the CDR3 is TGTGCCTCCATTACTCTGACTAGCGGGAAGGCTAAGCAGTACTTC.

This clone occurred a few times. The chain couples TRBV3-1 to TRBJ1-2; 7 bases fit TRBD1. The CDR3 covers 13 residues. Germline-derived CDR1 and CDR2 are LGHDT and YNNKEL (reference sequence). V was clipped by 1 base and J by 7 bases; unmatched bases: 3. CDR3 residues: CASSQVGGSGYTF. As DNA, the CDR3 is TGTGCCAGCAGCCAAGTAGGGGGCAGTGGCTACACCTTC.

The rearrangement joins TRBV5-1 to TRBJ1-3, with a possible D match to TRBD1 (5 bases). Germline V lookup: CDR1 SGHRS, CDR2 YFSETQ. V was cut by 0 bases and J by 4 bases, with 8 bases left in between. The length of the CDR3 is 14 residues. In DNA form, the CDR3 reads TGCGCCAGCAGCTTGGGGGGGGACGGAAACACCATATATTTT. Translation gives CASSLGGDGNTIYF.

This clone was observed a few times. V is TRBV6-2 or TRBV6-3 and J is TRBJ1-2, with unresolved D. CDR3 size: 13 residues. With 6 bases removed from V and 5 bases from J, the gap between germline ends came to 13 bases. Germline-derived CDR1 and CDR2 are MNHEY and SVGEGT. CDR3: CASSSVVGYGYTF. The CDR3 bases are TGTGCCAGCAGCTCCGTAGTCGGGTATGGCTACACCTTC.

The gene calls are TRBV2 and TRBJ1-1; maybe TRBD1 (6 bases). Per the germline V gene, CDR1 is SNHLY and CDR2 is FYNNEI. The CDR3 length is 14 residues. With 7 bases removed from V and 3 bases from J, the gap between germline ends came to 15 bases. CDR3 DNA sequence: TGTGCCAGCACCTACGACAGGAGGGACACTGAAGCTTTCTTT. This gives the protein CASTYDRRDTEAFF. Full variable domain (rest looked up from reference TRBV2 and TRBJ1-1): EPEVTQTPSHQVTQMGQEVILRCVPISNHLYFYWYRQILGQKVEFLVSFYNNEISEKSEIFDDQFSVERPDGSNFTLKIRSTKLEDSAMYFCASTYDRRDTEAFFGQGTRLTVV.